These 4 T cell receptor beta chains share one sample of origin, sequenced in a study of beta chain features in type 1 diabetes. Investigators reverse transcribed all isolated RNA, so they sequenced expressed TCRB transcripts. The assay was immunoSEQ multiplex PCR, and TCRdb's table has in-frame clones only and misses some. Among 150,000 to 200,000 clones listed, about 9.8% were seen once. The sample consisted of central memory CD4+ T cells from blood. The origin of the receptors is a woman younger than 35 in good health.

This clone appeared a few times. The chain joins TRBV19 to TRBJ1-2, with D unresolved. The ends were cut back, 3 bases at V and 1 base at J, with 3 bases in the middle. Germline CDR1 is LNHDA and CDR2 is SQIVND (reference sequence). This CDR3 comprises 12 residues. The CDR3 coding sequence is TGTGCCAGTAGTATCAATAACTATGGCTACACCTTC. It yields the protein CASSINNYGYTF.

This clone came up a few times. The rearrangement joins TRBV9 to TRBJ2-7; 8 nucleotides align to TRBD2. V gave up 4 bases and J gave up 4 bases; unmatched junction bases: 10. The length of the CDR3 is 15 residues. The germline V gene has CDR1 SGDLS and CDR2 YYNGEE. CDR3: CASSPTGTSSYEQYF. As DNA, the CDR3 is TGTGCCAGCAGCCCAACCGGGACTAGTTCATACGAGCAGTACTTC.

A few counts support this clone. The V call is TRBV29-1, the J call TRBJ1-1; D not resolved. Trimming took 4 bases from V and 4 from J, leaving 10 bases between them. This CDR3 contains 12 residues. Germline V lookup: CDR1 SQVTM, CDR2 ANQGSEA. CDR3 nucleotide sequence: TGCAGCGTTGGCGCTGCTGCCACTGAAGCTTTCTTT. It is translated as CSVGAAATEAFF.

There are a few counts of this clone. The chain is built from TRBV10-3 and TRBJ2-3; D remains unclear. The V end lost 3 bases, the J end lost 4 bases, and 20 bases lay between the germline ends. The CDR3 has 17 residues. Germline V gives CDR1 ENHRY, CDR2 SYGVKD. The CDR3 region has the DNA TGTGCCATCAGTGATGTCTCCGGTCGCGACCAGGCAGATACGCAGTATTTT. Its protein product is CAISDVSGRDQADTQYF.